The next 29 T cell receptor beta chains were all read from a single sample in a study of cytomegalovirus exposure and HLA in healthy donors. The PCR used 60 Vbeta and 13 Jbeta primers. Measured with immunoSEQ multiplex PCR; TCRdb has only the in-frame clones, and not every one. The sample records approximately 290,000 clones, approximately 80% being singletons. Sequencing input: PBMCs. The receptors were sampled from a girl aged 2-10 years in good health and CMV-seronegative.

The chain combines TRBV4-1 with TRBJ2-5, with TRBD2 identical over 12 bases. Matching the DNA end better, TRBJ2-7 makes the J call doubtful. There are 16 residues in the CDR3. Germline CDR1 is MGHRA and CDR2 is YSYEKL. The CDR3 region has the DNA TGCGCCAGCAGCCAAAAACTAGCGGGGGGAACCTACGAGCAGTACTTC. It codes for CASSQKLAGGTYEQYF.

J is TRBJ2-6 and V is TRBV6-5; D is ambiguous. This CDR3 spans 13 amino acids. The V gene's germline CDR1 is MNHEY and CDR2 SVGAGI. V dropped 8 bases and J dropped 0 bases, with 5 bases sitting between them. The CDR3 sequence is CASQYSGANVLTF. DNA of the CDR3: TGTGCCAGCCAGTACTCTGGGGCCAACGTCCTGACTTTC.

The CDR3 sequence: CASSLFGAGVASGSYEQYF. In DNA form, the CDR3 reads TGTGCCAGTAGTCTCTTTGGTGCAGGGGTGGCTAGCGGATCCTACGAGCAGTACTTC. The V and J genes are TRBV19 and TRBJ2-7; D might be TRBD2 (7 bases). Trimming left V 5 bases short and J 1 base short, with 27 bases between. Germline assignment: CDR1 LNHDA and CDR2 SQIVND (reference sequence). CDR3 length: 19 residues.

This clone was picked up a small number of times. The DNA of the CDR3 is TGTGCCAGCAGTTCAGCGGGGGGGCGGGACGAGCAGTACTTC. This encodes CASSSAGGRDEQYF. V and J are TRBV28 and TRBJ2-7; 10 nucleotides line up with TRBD2. The germline V gene encodes CDR1 MDHEN and CDR2 SYDVKM. The ends lost 4 bases at V and 5 bases at J; junction bases unmatched: 5. CDR3 length: 14 amino acids. Full variable domain (remainder filled in from reference TRBV28 and TRBJ2-7): DVKVTQSSRYLVKRTGEKVFLECVQDMDHENMFWYRQDPGLGLRLIYFSYDVKMKEKGDIPEGYSVSREKKERFSLILESASTNQTSMYLCASSSAGGRDEQYFGPGTRLTVT.

This clone turned up a few times. The V gene is TRBV6-5, the J gene TRBJ1-2; D remains unclear. The CDR3 contains 16 residues. The germline V gene encodes CDR1 MNHEY and CDR2 SVGAGI. V lost 0 bases and J 2 bases, leaving 13 bases between the germline ends. CDR3 sequence reads: CASSYSTRPLNYGYTF. In DNA, the CDR3 is TGTGCCAGCAGTTACTCAACGAGGCCTTTGAACTATGGCTACACCTTC.

This chain joins TRBV28 and TRBJ2-7, with no clear D. V was clipped by 2 bases and J by 4 bases, with 18 bases between them. The CDR3 extends over 16 amino acids. Germline V lookup: CDR1 MDHEN, CDR2 SYDVKM. CDR3 bases: TGTGCCAGCAGTTTACCTCCTGGCGGTACCTCTTACGAGCAGTACTTC. Translated: CASSLPPGGTSYEQYF.

The genes are TRBV10-3 and TRBJ2-3, with 9 bases identical to TRBD2. Germline V gene data show CDR1 as ENHRY and CDR2 as SYGVKD. With V trimmed by 7 bases and J by 4 bases, 6 bases remained unmatched. CDR3 length equals 14 residues. CDR3 DNA: TGTGCCATCAAGGCGGGAGGGAGCTCAGATACGCAGTATTTT. Translation: CAIKAGGSSDTQYF.

The sample holds a few counts of this clone. This chain uses TRBV29-1 with TRBJ2-3; D remains ambiguous. The CDR3 sequence is 12 residues long. Germline V gene data show CDR1 as SQVTM and CDR2 as ANQGSEA. V was pared by 1 base and J by 4 bases, with 6 bases between. Here the CDR3 reads CSVEGSSDTQYF. CDR3 in DNA: TGCAGCGTTGAAGGTAGTTCAGATACGCAGTATTTT.

The CDR3: CASSARTGRAAFF. The CDR3 DNA sequence: TGTGCCAGCAGCGCGAGGACAGGGCGCGCAGCTTTCTTT. The rearrangement joins TRBV7-9 to TRBJ1-1; 8 bases map to TRBD1. This CDR3 has 13 amino acids. Trimming removed 5 bases from V and 10 bases from J; junction bases left unmatched: 9. The V gene's germline CDR1 is SEHNR and CDR2 FQNEAQ (reference sequence).

The chain carries TRBV30 and TRBJ2-3; a possible D gene is TRBD1 (6 bases). Germline CDR1 GTSNPN, CDR2 SVGIG (reference sequence). This CDR3 region has 16 residues. V dropped 2 bases and J dropped 0 bases, with 15 bases sitting between them. The CDR3 protein is CAWSLRTDPSTDTQYF. The CDR3 DNA is TGTGCCTGGAGTCTCCGGACAGACCCTAGCACAGATACGCAGTATTTT.

In its sample, this clone was seen a few times. The V and J genes are TRBV6-5 and TRBJ1-3, with D unclear. The CDR3 totals 14 residues. Germline V gene data show CDR1 as MNHEY and CDR2 as SVGAGI. Trimming took off 1 base at V and 0 bases at J, with 4 bases between the two ends. The CDR3 loop is CASSYLSSGNTIYF. The CDR3 DNA follows: TGTGCCAGCAGTTACTTGAGCTCTGGAAACACCATATATTTT.

The chain uses TRBV20-1 and TRBJ1-6; no definite D call. The germline CDR1 and CDR2 sequences are DFQATT and SNEGSKA (reference sequence). Trimming removed 8 bases at V and 8 bases at J, with 7 bases between. The CDR3 totals 10 residues. CDR3 DNA sequence: TGCAGTCTTGGCCATTCACCCCTCCACTTT. It translates to CSLGHSPLHF.

The chain uses TRBV7-7 and TRBJ2-6; tentatively, D is TRBD2 (5 bases). Per germline, CDR1 SSHAT and CDR2 FNYEAQ (reference sequence). The CDR3 runs 16 residues. V dropped 2 bases and J dropped 3 bases, with 11 bases sitting between them. CDR3 bases: TGTGCCAGCAGCTTACCCGATCGGGGTGGGGCCAACGTCCTGACTTTC. As protein: CASSLPDRGGANVLTF.

The chain combines TRBV5-1 with TRBJ1-6; perhaps TRBD1 as D (5 bases). In germline, CDR1 is SGHRS, CDR2 YFSETQ. V was clipped by 2 bases and J by 1 base, with 13 bases between them. This CDR3 is 17 amino acids long. DNA for the CDR3: TGCGCCAGCAGCTTCGACAGCTTTCCTTCCTATAATTCACCCCTCCACTTT. This codes for CASSFDSFPSYNSPLHF.

This clone was picked up one time. The chain recombines TRBV6-5 with TRBJ2-3, with unresolved D. CDR1 and CDR2 (germline): MNHEY, SVGAGI. Trimming took off 0 bases at V and 2 bases at J, with 9 bases between the two ends. The length of the CDR3 is 15 residues. The CDR3 DNA reads as TGTGCCAGCAGTTACTCCCCGCGAGACACAGATACGCAGTATTTT. Protein product: CASSYSPRDTDTQYF.

The V call is TRBV7-9, the J call TRBJ2-5, with 10 bases aligning to TRBD1. The CDR3 spans 14 residues. CDR1 and CDR2 from the germline V gene are SEHNR and FQNEAQ (reference sequence). With V trimmed by 5 bases and J by 6 bases, 6 bases remained unmatched. The CDR3 DNA is TGTGCCAGCAGCCGGGGACAGGGGAGAAAGACCCAGTACTTC. Translating gives CASSRGQGRKTQYF.

Points on this clone: Other nucleotide sequences from this sample produce the same CDR3. The chain joins TRBV27 to TRBJ2-7; the match to TRBD1 covers 8 bases. The V gene's germline CDR1 is MNHEY and CDR2 SMNVEV (reference sequence). The CDR3 length is 13 residues. V lost 6 bases, J lost 3 bases, and 4 bases stayed unmatched. The CDR3 DNA sequence: TGTGCCAGCAGAACTGACAGGGGCTACGAGCAGTACTTC. Protein product: CASRTDRGYEQYF.

This rearrangement joins TRBV5-1 to TRBJ2-7; 8 positions agree with TRBD1. The junction had 12 bases not matched to a gene; V was cut back by 4 bases and J by 3 bases. Germline lookup yields CDR1 SGHRS and CDR2 YFSETQ. This CDR3 has 16 amino acids. The DNA of the CDR3 is TGCGCCAGCAGCCCGGGTACCGGGACAGGATACTACGAGCAGTACTTC. Translation gives CASSPGTGTGYYEQYF. Full variable domain (missing parts from reference TRBV5-1 and TRBJ2-7): KAGVTQTPRYLIKTRGQQVTLSCSPISGHRSVSWYQQTPGQGLQFLFEYFSETQRNKGNFPGRFSGRQFSNSRSEMNVSTLELGDSALYLCASSPGTGTGYYEQYFGPGTRLTVT.

The rearrangement joins TRBV28 to TRBJ2-7; no clear D. The V gene's germline CDR1 is MDHEN and CDR2 SYDVKM. CDR3 size: 13 residues. V was cut by 6 bases and J by 3 bases, with 12 bases left in between. As DNA, the CDR3 is TGTGCCAGCAGAAAAGTAGTGGTCTACGAGCAGTACTTC. This gives the protein CASRKVVVYEQYF. The whole variable domain, remainder taken from reference TRBV28 and TRBJ2-7, is DVKVTQSSRYLVKRTGEKVFLECVQDMDHENMFWYRQDPGLGLRLIYFSYDVKMKEKGDIPEGYSVSREKKERFSLILESASTNQTSMYLCASRKVVVYEQYFGPGTRLTVT.

The chain uses TRBV4-1 and TRBJ2-2; D might be TRBD1 (5 bases). Germline values: CDR1 MGHRA, CDR2 YSYEKL. This CDR3 contains 14 residues. Trimming shortened V by 0 bases and J by 7 bases, and 9 bases separated the two germline ends. CDR3 sequence reads: CASSQEQVGGELFF. In nucleotides, the CDR3 is TGCGCCAGCAGCCAAGAACAGGTCGGCGGGGAGCTGTTTTTT.

The chain recombines TRBV21-1 with TRBJ2-7; the tabulated D call, TRBD2, remains unverified against the DNA. TRBV21-1 is annotated as a pseudogene. The length of the CDR3 is 15 residues. The CDR3 region is CASSKARRVDYEQYF. In DNA, the CDR3 is TGTGCCAGCAGCAAAGCGAGGAGGGTAGACTACGAGCAGTACTTC.

The chain combines TRBV28 with TRBJ2-7, with 8 nucleotides matching TRBD1. The CDR3 is 14 residues long. Per the germline V gene, CDR1 is MDHEN and CDR2 is SYDVKM. Trimming took 4 bases from V and 2 from J; bases not matched to a gene: 4. The chain's CDR3 is CASSSGQAPYEQYF. For the CDR3, the DNA is TGTGCCAGCAGTTCGGGACAGGCGCCCTACGAGCAGTACTTC. Full variable domain (remainder filled in from reference TRBV28 and TRBJ2-7): DVKVTQSSRYLVKRTGEKVFLECVQDMDHENMFWYRQDPGLGLRLIYFSYDVKMKEKGDIPEGYSVSREKKERFSLILESASTNQTSMYLCASSSGQAPYEQYFGPGTRLTVT.

The chain recombines TRBV28 with TRBJ2-7; the match to TRBD1 covers 7 bases. This CDR3 spans 14 amino acids. In germline, CDR1 is MDHEN, CDR2 SYDVKM. V dropped 4 bases and J dropped 4; count of bases not matched to a gene: 7. The CDR3 DNA follows: TGTGCCAGCAGTTCCGTGGGACAGTCATACGAGCAGTACTTC. The encoded protein is CASSSVGQSYEQYF. Full variable domain (outside the CDR3, taken from reference TRBV28 and TRBJ2-7): DVKVTQSSRYLVKRTGEKVFLECVQDMDHENMFWYRQDPGLGLRLIYFSYDVKMKEKGDIPEGYSVSREKKERFSLILESASTNQTSMYLCASSSVGQSYEQYFGPGTRLTVT.

The chain is built from TRBV9 and TRBJ1-1; D gene uncertain. V shed 4 bases and J shed 1 base, with 11 bases lying between them. The CDR3 length is 14 residues. CDR1 and CDR2 (germline): SGDLS, YYNGEE. CDR3 in DNA: TGTGCCAGCAGCCCGCAGACGGGGAACACTGAAGCTTTCTTT. Its protein is CASSPQTGNTEAFF.

The chain employs TRBV5-1 and TRBJ2-3, with TRBD1 matching over 7 bases. This CDR3 is built from 16 residues. In germline, CDR1 is SGHRS, CDR2 YFSETQ. V lost 4 bases to trimming and J lost 4 bases; unmatched junction nucleotides: 12. The CDR3 region has the DNA TGCGCCAGCAGCATACCCGCCGGGCAGGGGGCAGATACGCAGTATTTT. It codes for CASSIPAGQGADTQYF.

Remarks on this clone: Additional DNA sequences in this sample encode the identical CDR3. The rearrangement uses TRBV7-7 and TRBJ1-3; 7 nucleotides agree with TRBD1. The length of the CDR3 is 14 residues. Germline-derived CDR1 and CDR2 are SSHAT and FNYEAQ (reference sequence). The junction had 5 bases not matched to a gene; V was cut back by 5 bases and J by 4 bases. The CDR3, as DNA: TGTGCCAGCAGCCCCGGGACAGCCGGAAACACCATATATTTT. Translation gives CASSPGTAGNTIYF.

The rearrangement uses TRBV12-5 and TRBJ1-1; D perhaps matches TRBD1 (6 bases). This CDR3 has 20 amino acids. Trimming took off 1 base at V and 3 bases at J, with 27 bases between the two ends. Germline V gives CDR1 LGHNT, CDR2 FRNRAP. This CDR3 reads CASGLASRGLSGAGDTEAFF. The CDR3 DNA sequence: TGTGCTAGTGGTTTGGCATCAAGAGGACTTTCAGGGGCAGGGGACACTGAAGCTTTCTTT.

This CDR3 reads CASSLRQGSQGEQYF. The CDR3 coding sequence is TGTGCCAGCAGCTTAAGACAGGGGAGTCAAGGCGAGCAGTACTTC. The rearrangement links TRBV13 to TRBJ2-7; 8 bases match TRBD1. Losses at the gene ends were 2 bases for V and 6 bases for J; bases not matched to a gene: 9. Per germline, CDR1 PRHDT and CDR2 FYEKMQ (reference sequence). The CDR3 contains 15 residues.

The chain recombines TRBV29-1 with TRBJ2-7, with 12 bases matching TRBD2. With V trimmed by 3 bases and J by 12 bases, 6 bases remained unmatched. This CDR3 contains 12 residues. The germline gives CDR1 SQVTM, CDR2 ANQGSEA. The CDR3 spells CSVELAGGGRYF. The CDR3, as DNA: TGCAGCGTTGAGCTAGCGGGAGGGGGTCGGTACTTC.